This T cell receptor (beta chain) was identified in a study of beta chain features in type 1 diabetes (dated by TCRdb to about 2018). For context, the study as a whole: No differences in mean age, gender distribution, total cell number or subset yield were found between patients and healthy donors. The study compared TCRB repertoires of sorted circulating CD4+ T cell subsets between recently diagnosed type 1 diabetes patients and matched healthy donors. Regulatory and stem cell-like memory subsets were obtained from only 8 patients and roughly 8 healthy donors, while naive and central memory subsets were obtained from all 30 or so donors. A total of 85 million to 110 million sorted cells were examined across all samples, and RNA yield correlated strongly with the number of cells per subset.

A note on this clone: This clone's antigen is unknown. Base-call qualities are not available, and no considerably larger clone is one nucleotide away.

The study at large found these results: A moderate but significant shortening of TCRB CDR3 length was observed in type 1 diabetes patients in all four CD4+ subsets. Naive, central memory and regulatory TCRB repertoires appeared more similar among patients than among healthy donors. PCR may preferentially amplify shorter templates, but because patient and control samples were amplified and corrected together, any resulting skew would affect both groups equally. At VDJ recombination sites, patients with type 1 diabetes made fewer insertions and deleted more nucleotides, a pattern implying thymic rearrangement abnormalities. Because cDNA rather than genomic DNA was sequenced, highly expressing activated cells could have been over-represented, although no difference in activation and CD3 levels was found between groups. Because small numbers of individuals were included in the HLA sub-analyses, any influence of HLA type on TCRB rearrangement was left unresolved.

The entire isolated RNA was reverse transcribed using the High Capacity cDNA Reverse Transcription Kit, and thus expressed TCRB transcripts were sequenced. Deep immunoSEQ sequencing was performed on naive, central memory and regulatory T cell samples, with an average of roughly 3.6 million total reads per sample. Sorted cells were lysed in RLT buffer, and RNA was extracted using DNase-treated RNeasy Micro or Mini kits according to cell number. To prevent cross-contamination, every cell subset was processed on its own, while patient and healthy donor samples were processed together. The immunoSEQ multiplex PCR was used to amplify TCRB sequences from cDNA, yielding 87-bp fragments that span the CDR3 region. Sequencing of the amplicons was done on the Illumina HiSeq platform. As for how the authors treated the data: PCR bias was corrected computationally using synthetic template baselines, and reads within Hamming distance 2 were collapsed, with unmergeable singletons discarded. Reads were aligned against IMGT to assign V, D and J genes, CDR3 length and insertions or deletions at six rearrangement sites. Within each subset, clonotype counts were normalized to sorted cell number, and only after that were true diversity and Gini coefficients computed with the tcR R package. The overlap coefficient, calculated on TCRB nucleotide sequences, was used to quantify repertoire sharing. As a proxy for the pre-selection repertoire, out-of-frame TCRB sequences from naive cells were analyzed. As stored in TCRdb, this immuneACCESS dataset retains in-frame rearrangements with V and J assigned. A fraction of the clones does not appear; measured against another copy, unresolved V genes explain less than half of the discrepancy, and the remainder lacks a known reason. V and J calls and clone size come straight from that table; D and trimming were deduced from the DNA. Recorded for this sample are 680,000 or so clones; about an eighth of them occurred a single time. Of the sample, approximately 0.022% is held by the ten largest clones.

The germline V gene provides CDR1 MNHNS and CDR2 SASEGT. From its cysteine to its phenylalanine, the CDR3 spans 14 amino acids. The sequence is cut down to CDR3 DNA, 42 bases in frame from base 1. V and J are trimmed by 8 bases and 3 bases, and the gene matches miss 8 bases of the junction. From each donor, a single peripheral blood sample of about 110 mL on average was drawn into heparinised tubes. Using a panel that included CD45RO, CCR7, CD25, CD127, CD95 and CD27, naive, central memory, regulatory and stem cell-like memory CD4+ T cells were sorted on a BD FACSAria II. All sorted populations exceeded 95% purity. Right away, PBMCs were isolated by Lymphoprep density gradient centrifugation and were stained directly, with no culture step. To minimize batch effects, samples were stained and sorted in pairs, one healthy donor with one patient per experiment.

This receptor chain uses TRBV6-1 and TRBJ2-5, and TRBD1 aligns with 8 junction nucleotides. Source material: naive CD4+ T cells from blood. The sample's cell subset or site label, in plain terms: true naive CD4+ T cells. The receptor comes from a man aged 18 to 29 with type 1 diabetes. CDR3 region: CASLGQGKKETQYF. The nucleotides are TGTGCCAGCCTTGGACAGGGAAAGAAAGAGACCCAGTACTTC.